This T cell receptor beta chain was identified in a study of cytomegalovirus exposure and HLA in healthy donors. The CDR3 is 17 residues long. The germline V gene encodes CDR1 SGHNT and CDR2 YYREEE (reference sequence). The V gene end was trimmed by 3 bases and the J gene end by 9 bases; junction bases not matched to a gene: 15. Findings and caveats of the study: Rare sequences made up most TCRs, while some public TCRs were found in many donors. Cytomegalovirus association was listed for 170 or so TCR beta chains. TCR clusters originating in the first cohort tended to co-occur in the 110 or so validation repertoires, according to a later analysis.

Worth noting for this clone: What it recognizes is unknown.

Only in-frame clones appear in the TCRdb table, and some are missing; sequencing was by immunoSEQ multiplex PCR. The sample contains 250,000 to 350,000 clones, about nine tenths of which appear only once. This sequence was found in a woman aged 18-29 years in good health and CMV-seronegative. The sequenced material came from PBMCs. The V and J genes are TRBV5-4 and TRBJ2-1; 10 bases line up with TRBD2. Here the CDR3 reads CASSWGLKSGRESEQFF. In nucleotides, the CDR3 is TGTGCCAGCAGCTGGGGTCTGAAGAGCGGGAGGGAATCTGAGCAGTTCTTC.